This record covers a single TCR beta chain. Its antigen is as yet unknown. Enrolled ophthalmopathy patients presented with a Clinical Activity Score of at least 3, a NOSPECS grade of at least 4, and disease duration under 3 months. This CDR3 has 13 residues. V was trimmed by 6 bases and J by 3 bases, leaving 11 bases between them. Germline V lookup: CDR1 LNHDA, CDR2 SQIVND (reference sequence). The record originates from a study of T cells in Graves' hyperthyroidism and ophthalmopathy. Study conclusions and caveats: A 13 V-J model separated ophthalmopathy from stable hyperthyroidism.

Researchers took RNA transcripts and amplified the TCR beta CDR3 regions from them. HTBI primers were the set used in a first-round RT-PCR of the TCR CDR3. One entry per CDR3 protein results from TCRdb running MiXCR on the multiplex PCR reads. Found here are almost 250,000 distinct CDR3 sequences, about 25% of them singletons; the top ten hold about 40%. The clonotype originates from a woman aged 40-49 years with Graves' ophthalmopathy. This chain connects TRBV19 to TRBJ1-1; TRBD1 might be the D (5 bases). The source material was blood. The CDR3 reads CASRRGPDTEAFF. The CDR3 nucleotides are TGTGCCAGTAGAAGGGGTCCGGACACTGAAGCTTTCTTT.